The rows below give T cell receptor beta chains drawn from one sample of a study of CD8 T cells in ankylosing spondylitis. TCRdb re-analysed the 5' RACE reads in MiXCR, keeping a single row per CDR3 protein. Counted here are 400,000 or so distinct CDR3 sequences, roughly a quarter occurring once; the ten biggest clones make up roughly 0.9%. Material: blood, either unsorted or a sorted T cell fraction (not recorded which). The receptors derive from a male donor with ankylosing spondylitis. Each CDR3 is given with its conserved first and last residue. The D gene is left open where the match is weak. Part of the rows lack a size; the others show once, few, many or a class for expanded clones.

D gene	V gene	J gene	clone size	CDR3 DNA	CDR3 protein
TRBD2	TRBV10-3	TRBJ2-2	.	TGTGCCATCCATCGGGCCGGACTAGCGGGAGAAGCGAACACCGGGGAGCTGTTTTTT	CAIHRAGLAGEANTGELFF
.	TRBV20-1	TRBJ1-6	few	TGCAGTGCTAGTGGGGGCTTCGGTAATTCACCCCTCCACTTT	CSASGGFGNSPLHF
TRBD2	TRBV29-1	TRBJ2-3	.	TGCAGCGTTGAGGTGGGAGCGGGAGTTGATACGCAGTATTTT	CSVEVGAGVDTQYF
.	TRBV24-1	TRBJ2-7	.	TGTGCCACCAGTGATTTTAGCGGCTACGAGCAGTACTTC	CATSDFSGYEQYF
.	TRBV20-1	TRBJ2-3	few	TGCAGTGCTACTACAGCGGGCATATCAGATACGCAGTATTTT	CSATTAGISDTQYF
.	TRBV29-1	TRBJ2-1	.	TGCAGCGCCGAGTTCTACAATGAGCAGTTCTTC	CSAEFYNEQFF
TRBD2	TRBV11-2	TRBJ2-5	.	TGTGCCAGCAGCTTAGATGGGACTAGCGGGATGGAGACCCAGTACTTC	CASSLDGTSGMETQYF
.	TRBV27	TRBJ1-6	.	TGTGCCAGCAGTTCCCAGGGAAATTCACCCCTCCACTTT	CASSSQGNSPLHF
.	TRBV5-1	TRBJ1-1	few	TGCGCCAGCAGCTTGGAAGGGGCGGTGGGCACTGAAGCTTTCTTT	CASSLEGAVGTEAFF
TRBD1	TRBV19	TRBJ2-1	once	TGTGCCAGTAGCCTTGAAGAGGGACAGATCAACAATGAGCAGTTCTTC	CASSLEEGQINNEQFF
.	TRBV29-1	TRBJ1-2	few	TGCAGCATCGAGGACAGTGACGGCTACACCTTC	CSIEDSDGYTF
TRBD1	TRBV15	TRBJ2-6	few	TGTGCCACCAGCAGGGGACAGGACTCTGGGGCCAACGTCCTGACTTTC	CATSRGQDSGANVLTF